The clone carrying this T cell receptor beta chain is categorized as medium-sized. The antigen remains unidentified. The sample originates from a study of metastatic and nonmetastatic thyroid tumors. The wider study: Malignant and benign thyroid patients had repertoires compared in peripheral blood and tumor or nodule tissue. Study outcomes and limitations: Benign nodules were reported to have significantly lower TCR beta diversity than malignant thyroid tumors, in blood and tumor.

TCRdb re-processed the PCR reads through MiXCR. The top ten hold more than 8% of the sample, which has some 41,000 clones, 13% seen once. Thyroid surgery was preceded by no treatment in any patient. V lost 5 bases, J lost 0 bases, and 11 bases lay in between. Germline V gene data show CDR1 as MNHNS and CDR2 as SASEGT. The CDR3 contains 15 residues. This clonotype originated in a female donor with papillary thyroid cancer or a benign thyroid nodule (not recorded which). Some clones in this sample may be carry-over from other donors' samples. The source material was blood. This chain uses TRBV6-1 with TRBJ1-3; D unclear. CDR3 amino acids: CASSSDGSSGNTIYF. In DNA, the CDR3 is TGTGCCAGCAGTTCGGACGGCAGCTCTGGAAACACCATATATTTT.